Included here is one TCR beta chain sequence, with context. The target antigen is unknown. The data belong to a study of siplizumab effects on memory and regulatory T cells. Study-level results: Roughly 80-97% of dividing CD4+ or CD8+ clones were without an attributable naive or memory phenotype. Greater diversity than memory cells seemed evident in naive T cells, which also appeared to be major alloresponse contributors.

The V gene end was trimmed by 9 bases and the J gene end by 6 bases; junction bases not matched to a gene: 4. The CDR3 extends over 13 amino acids. Germline CDR1 and CDR2: LNHNV and YYDKDF (reference sequence). Some clones are missing from TCRdb's copy, which holds only in-frame ones; the method was immunoSEQ multiplex PCR. The repertoire holds more than 95,000 clones, with 93% as singletons. Sequencing was performed on Tregs sorted from blood. This clonotype originated in a human donor in good health. This rearrangement joins TRBV15 to TRBJ2-1, with 11 positions matching TRBD2. CDR3 region: CATRLAGSNEQFF. The CDR3 DNA reads as TGTGCCACTAGACTAGCGGGAAGCAATGAGCAGTTCTTC.